Below are 7 T cell receptor beta chains sequenced from a single sample in a study of a mutant IDH1 vaccine in newly diagnosed glioma. These receptors have no identified antigens. Time point denoted: week 5, during vaccination. The study gave 300 ug of mutant IDH1 20-mer peptide per vaccine dose, with topical imiquimod. Generated by immunoSEQ multiplex PCR, the TCRdb table keeps only in-frame clones and is missing some. The sample includes 40,000 to 65,000 clones, roughly 78% of them seen just once. The sequenced sample was PBMCs, obtained from a glioma patient whose treatment included an IDH1 peptide vaccine. All receptors come from a woman in her thirties or forties with glioma.

V is TRBV7-8 and J is TRBJ2-7; D tentatively fits TRBD1 or TRBD2 (5 bases each). This CDR3 has 15 residues. Looked up from germline, CDR1 is SGHVS and CDR2 is FQNEAQ. V lost 6 bases and J 2 bases, leaving 17 bases between the germline ends. CDR3 sequence (DNA): TGTGCCAGCAGTTATCGCCGGGACGGCGCCTACGAGCAGTACTTC. This translates into CASSYRRDGAYEQYF.

The CDR3 bases are TGTGCCAGTAGTATAAGGGTGAATGAGCAGTTCTTC. It yields the protein CASSIRVNEQFF. The rearrangement joins TRBV19 to TRBJ2-1, with D unclear. The germline CDR1 and CDR2 sequences are LNHDA and SQIVND (reference sequence). CDR3 length equals 12 residues. Trimming stripped 2 bases from V and 7 bases from J, with 6 bases between.

The chain couples TRBV1 to TRBJ2-1. TRBV1 is a pseudogene. CDR3 length equals 16 residues. The CDR3, as DNA: TGCACCAGCAGCCAAGATAGCGCAGGGTTACACAATGAGCAGTTCTTC. Translation: CTSSQDSAGLHNEQFF.

J is TRBJ1-1 and V is TRBV5-6; D not resolved. The germline V gene encodes CDR1 SGHDT and CDR2 YYEEEE. The germline V and J ends were trimmed by 2 bases and 2 bases, with 10 bases remaining between them. This CDR3 is 14 amino acids long. Written as DNA, the CDR3 is TGTGCCAGCAGCTTAGGACCGATTAACACTGAAGCTTTCTTT. Protein product: CASSLGPINTEAFF.

The chain links TRBV21-1 to TRBJ1-1; the table assigns TRBD1, which was not confirmed against the DNA. TRBV21-1 is designated a pseudogene. The CDR3 loop spans 15 amino acids. The CDR3 loop reads CASPSARGLCTEAFF. Here the CDR3 DNA reads TGTGCCAGCCCTTCCGCCAGGGGGCTTTGCACTGAAGCTTTCTTT.

This clone was detected only once. The rearrangement uses TRBV30 and TRBJ1-2, with TRBD1 matching 7 bases. The CDR3 extends over 13 amino acids. The germline CDR1 and CDR2 sequences are GTSNPN and SVGIG (reference sequence). After removal of 7 bases from V and 5 bases from J, the junction contained 10 bases not matched to a gene. CDR3 amino acids: CAFGTPRGYGYTF. CDR3 in DNA: TGTGCCTTCGGGACGCCCAGGGGGTATGGCTACACCTTC.

This clone has only a few counts. The J gene is TRBJ2-1, the V gene TRBV20-1; tentatively, D is TRBD2 (6 bases). Germline V lookup: CDR1 DFQATT, CDR2 SNEGSKA (reference sequence). Trimming removed 5 bases at V and 13 bases at J, with 12 bases between. The CDR3 spans 10 residues. CDR3 loop: CSAARDSQFF. CDR3 DNA sequence: TGCAGTGCTGCCCGGGACTCCCAGTTCTTC.